This T cell receptor (beta chain) emerged from a study of cytomegalovirus exposure and HLA in healthy donors (dated by TCRdb to 2015 to 2018). For context, the study as a whole: An earlier analysis of more than 550 of the donors reported approximately 280 Gb of sequence data and 90 million to 120 million unique TCR beta sequences obtained from 150 million to 200 million T cells. An early release covering some 640 HLA-typed donors comprised approximately 300 gigabases of sequencing data and around 86 million unique TCR sequences. Of the roughly 390 genotyped donors, about 80% fell in the genetic ancestry cluster associated with self-reported Caucasian donors. The aim of the study was to test whether cataloging public T cell receptors could identify signatures of past pathogen exposure. The study profiled the T cell repertoires of about 720 subjects by immunosequencing and related them to cytomegalovirus serostatus. Besides the first cohort of about 730 subjects, a separate validation cohort made up of about 120 different subjects was used. To predict cytomegalovirus infection status, the study combined high-throughput TCR immunosequencing, statistical association of individual TCRs with disease status, and machine learning. To study patterns of TCR occurrence, a later analysis re-analyzed previously published TCR beta repertoires from more than 550 donors and added high-resolution HLA genotyping. The later analysis used no new phenotypic data to find candidate immune exposures, relying instead on TCR beta sequences and their occurrence across donors. An earlier analysis of approximately 500 of the donors applied high-throughput TCR beta sequencing to assess whether each TCR beta V gene segment acted as functional or pseudogenic. Donor age, sex, ethnicity and CMV serostatus were compiled alongside the repertoire data. A later genetic analysis took genome-wide SNP genotypes for about 55% of the roughly 700 donors and used that subset as a discovery cohort. All discovery cohort repertoires had been generated on a single sequencing platform. Class I and class II HLA loci were covered by the typing at four-digit resolution. Typing coverage differed by locus: A, B, C, DRB1 and DQB1 were typed in roughly 620-640 donors, DQA1 in about 560, DPA1 in 606, and DPB1 in around 490. About five DR-DQ haplotypes were treated as single units for association and clustering because of strong linkage in the cohort. Among about 400 genotyped donors of the cohort, an average of approximately 240,000 unique TCR beta nucleotide sequences was sequenced per donor, of which about 20% were non-productive. Broader findings and caveats from the paper: Compared with the roughly 700-donor mean, donors in an Asian-associated ancestry cluster had fewer N-insertions in productive TCRs, according to a later genetic analysis. For the cohort, immune exposure information was limited to CMV serostatus. HLA typing was unavailable for some donors at each locus, so association tests used only the typed subset. A later analysis associated about 18,000 TCR beta sequences with specific HLA alleles at a false discovery rate of 0.05. The presence/absence analyses assumed that sequencing depth was roughly uniform across donors, and that assumption may not be true. A few of the identified cytomegalovirus-associated TCR beta chains were confirmed in vitro to be specific for cytomegalovirus antigens. In both the original and validation cohorts, the classifier was reported to diagnose cytomegalovirus status with high specificity and sensitivity. The authors suggested that the approach could potentially be generalized to other disease states and immunological phenotypes. Broadly in line with IMGT annotations, most TCR beta V segments showed up in productive rearrangements about 90% or about 30% of the time in an earlier analysis of 450 to 600 of the donors. The cohort was sequenced for TCR beta chains only, and without alpha or paired-chain data the features that could be detected were limited. Several of the top co-occurrence clusters appeared to be linked to parvovirus B19, influenza, CMV and Epstein-Barr virus, according to a later analysis. In a later analysis, HLA-associated TCR beta chains were found to be more clonally expanded and to have lower generation probabilities than equally common non-associated chains. Linkage disequilibrium might explain the correlated functional status among segregating V segments, but an unknown experimental factor could not be ruled out. The study gave a list of under 200 TCR beta chains associated with cytomegalovirus. The sequencing pipeline was judged likely to have produced a cluster of highly shared sequence variants as a technical artifact. In a later analysis, most CMV-associated TCR beta chains were found to appear HLA-restricted, with HLA associations seemingly driven largely by CMV exposure. A further reported finding was that TCR beta sequences accurately predicted the HLA-A and HLA-B alleles for most subjects in the first cohort. A later analysis found that TCR association rates varied across HLA loci, with DRB1 alleles showing the most associated TCRs and HLA-C alleles the fewest. When HLA alleles, especially DR and DQ, strongly co-occurred, TCR associations were difficult to assign to individual alleles. Most TCR sequences were seen in very few donors, while some public TCRs were found in many individuals. V-gene and J-gene trimming of TCR beta chains was associated with a missense DCLRE1C variant in a later genetic analysis, and the association was replicated in an independent cohort. The earlier analysis of a few hundred of the donors excluded some 15 rarely observed V segments, including chromosome 9 orphons, because counts were too low.

Library preparation used the immunoSEQ multiplex PCR assay. For the multiplex PCR, a mixture combining 60 forward primers for TCR Vbeta segments and 13 reverse primers for TCR Jbeta segments was used. Amplification of the CDR3 region of rearranged TCR beta genes was performed with a multiplex PCR assay on genomic DNA. Amplified TCR beta libraries were sequenced as 87-base-pair reads on the Illumina HiSeq System. On the study's bioinformatics: A later analysis counted some 74 million unique TCR beta chains across the 550 to 700 repertoires, and roughly 10 million of these chains were shared by at least two donors. Raw reads were error-corrected and collapsed into unique sequences by a nearest-neighbor algorithm in which closely related sequences were merged to remove PCR and sequencing errors. V, D and J gene segments were assigned by aligning CDR3 sequences to IMGT reference sequences. For a sequence to be retained, a match of at least six nucleotides to both a V gene segment and a J gene segment was required. A rearrangement counted as productive if the CDR3 had no stop codons and remained in frame with V and J, and every other rearrangement counted as non-productive. CDR3 was defined according to IMGT convention as the region running from the second conserved V-encoded cysteine to the conserved J-encoded phenylalanine. The earlier analysis of 587 of the donors excluded any sequence lacking an unambiguous match to a single V gene segment. In an earlier analysis of 587 of the donors, V segments were called functional above 56.7% productive rearrangements and were called segregating when the between-donor standard deviation exceeded 5%. To diagnose cytomegalovirus status from the catalog of TCR beta chain sequences, a statistical classification framework was built. A later analysis assigned V and J genes by comparing TCR nucleotide sequences with IMGT/GENE-DB human TR gene sequences. A later analysis assigned CDR3 sequences and most-parsimonious VDJ recombination scenarios with the TCRdist pipeline. In a later analysis, each TCR beta chain was defined by its CDR3 amino acid sequence together with its V-gene family, and reads lacking a unique V-gene family were excluded. To address suspected cross-contamination and a sequencing artifact, a later analysis removed around 590 highly shared, low-generation-probability nucleotide sequences. In a later analysis, a clonal expansion index was calculated for each public chain from normalized within-repertoire ranks of inferred template counts. Generation probabilities in a later analysis came from a VDJ recombination model fitted to out-of-frame rearrangements, and those results were checked against IGoR. Hypergeometric tests were used in a later analysis to score TCR-TCR, TCR-HLA and TCR-CMV co-occurrence, with a repertoire-size bias correction applied to the TCR pairs. A later analysis estimated false discovery rates by permuting HLA or CMV assignments 20 times. A later analysis grouped co-occurring TCRs with DBSCAN, adding TCRdist sequence similarity when clustering within HLA-allele-positive subsets. Repertoires with fewer than 30,000 or more than 120,000 public chains, plus five repertoires with anomalous nucleotide sharing, were excluded from co-occurrence clustering. The clones in this table, taken by TCRdb from immuneACCESS, are in-frame only. Not every clone is retained; where verified, under half of the shortfall comes from an unresolved V gene, and the cause of the rest is unknown. The V and J calls and clone size come from that table; D and trimming were worked out from the DNA. This sample lists 140,000 or so clones; under 80% were detected once. The top ten clones comprise around 4% of the sample.

In total, 666 healthy bone marrow donors made up the cohort. Cohort members were all nominally healthy when sampled, although unrecorded immune exposures were likely present. The donor was CMV seropositive and was included in the group of some 290 seropositive cohort members. Every donor gave a peripheral blood sample, and the peripheral blood mononuclear cells from that sample were used for TCR beta sequencing. The Qiagen DNeasy Blood Extraction Kit was used to extract genomic DNA from the blood cell samples. Only one count was recorded for this clone. Its recognized antigen is unknown. No base-level quality is on record; no much larger clone is a single base apart. What was sequenced was PBMCs. The sequence was obtained from a man between 18 and 29 years old in good health and CMV-seropositive.

The DNA sequence follows: TGTGCCAGCAGTTACGCCGCGAATTCACCCCTCCACTTT. This gives the protein CASSYAANSPLHF. The sequence is built from TRBV6-6 and TRBJ1-6, with no confident D gene call. CDR1 MNHNY and CDR2 SVGAGI are derived from the germline V gene (reference sequence). From the cysteine through the phenylalanine, the CDR3 covers 13 amino acids. Only the CDR3 portion is preserved as DNA: 39 bases, with reading frame beginning at the first base. V sheds 2 bases and J sheds 7 bases, leaving 6 bases between their ends.